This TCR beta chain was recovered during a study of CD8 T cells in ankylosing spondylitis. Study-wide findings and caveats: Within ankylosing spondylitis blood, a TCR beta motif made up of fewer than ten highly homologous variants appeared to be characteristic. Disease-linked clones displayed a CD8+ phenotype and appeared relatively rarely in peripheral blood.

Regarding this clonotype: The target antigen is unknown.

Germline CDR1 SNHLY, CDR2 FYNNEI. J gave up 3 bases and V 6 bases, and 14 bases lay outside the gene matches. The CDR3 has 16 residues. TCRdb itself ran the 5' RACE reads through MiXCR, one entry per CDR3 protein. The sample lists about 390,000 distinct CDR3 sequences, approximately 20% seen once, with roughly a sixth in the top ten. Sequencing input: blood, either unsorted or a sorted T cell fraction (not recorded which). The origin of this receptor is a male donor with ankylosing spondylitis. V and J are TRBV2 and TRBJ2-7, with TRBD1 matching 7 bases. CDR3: CASSATDRAPNYEQYF. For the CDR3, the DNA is TGTGCCAGCAGCGCTACCGACAGGGCCCCCAACTACGAGCAGTACTTC.